What follows are 26 T cell receptor beta chains derived from one specimen sequenced in a study of blood T cells in healthy people across ages. Combining a sample-barcoded 5' primer with a J-beta primer mix, a second PCR ran for roughly 7 to 11 cycles. TCRdb recomputed calls from the 5' RACE reads with MiXCR, one row per CDR3 protein. The top ten clones hold about 20% of a sample with over a million distinct CDR3 sequences, around 43% of them seen once. The sequencing sample was made of blood. The receptors were sampled from a woman aged 55-69 years in good health.

The V call is TRBV7-8, the J call TRBJ2-1, with a weak D call TRBD1 (6 bases). This CDR3 region has 14 residues. Germline loops: CDR1 SGHVS, CDR2 FQNEAQ. V lost 1 base, J lost 5 bases, and 9 bases lay in between. The CDR3 DNA is TGTGCCAGCAGCTTAGGCCGGACAGACAATGAGCAGTTCTTC. Its translation is CASSLGRTDNEQFF.

The J gene is TRBJ2-3, the V gene TRBV6-1, with no clear D. The V gene lost 6 bases and the J gene lost 2 bases, with 18 bases spanning the gap. CDR1 is MNHNS, CDR2 SASEGT, per germline. The CDR3 is 16 residues long. The CDR3: CASSEKKVFNTDTQYF. Written as DNA, the CDR3 is TGTGCCAGCAGCGAAAAAAAGGTCTTCAACACAGATACGCAGTATTTT.

The J gene is TRBJ2-1, the V gene TRBV13, with TRBD2 matching 9 bases. The V segment lost 6 bases and the J segment 2 bases; nucleotides outside the gene matches: 5. CDR1 is PRHDT and CDR2 is FYEKMQ in the germline V gene (reference sequence). This CDR3 is 15 amino acids long. In DNA, the CDR3 is TGTGCCAGCAGTTCGACTAGCGGTACCTACAATGAGCAGTTCTTC. It translates to CASSSTSGTYNEQFF.

A few counts support this clonotype. V and J are TRBV2 and TRBJ2-7; D call uncertain. The CDR3 has 14 residues. Germline V lookup: CDR1 SNHLY, CDR2 FYNNEI. V was cut by 0 bases and J by 6 bases, with 12 bases left in between. DNA for the CDR3: TGTGCCAGCAGTGAAGCGCCCCCGTCGACCGAGCAGTACTTC. Translated: CASSEAPPSTEQYF. The full variable domain, its missing parts supplied by reference TRBV2 and TRBJ2-7, is EPEVTQTPSHQVTQMGQEVILRCVPISNHLYFYWYRQILGQKVEFLVSFYNNEISEKSEIFDDQFSVERPDGSNFTLKIRSTKLEDSAMYFCASSEAPPSTEQYFGPGTRLTVT.

The rearrangement links TRBV2 to TRBJ2-7, with no clear D. Trimming shortened V by 7 bases and J by 2 bases, and 12 bases separated the two germline ends. There are 13 residues in the CDR3. Looked up from germline, CDR1 is SNHLY and CDR2 is FYNNEI. CDR3 sequence reads: CASTVGLTYEQYF. The CDR3 nucleotides read TGTGCCAGCACGGTGGGATTGACCTACGAGCAGTACTTC.

About this clonotype: One junction end does not reproduce the germline sequence, and a read error may be involved. This chain links TRBV12-3 or TRBV12-4 with TRBJ2-3, with TRBD1 as a possible D gene (7 bases). This CDR3 contains 17 residues. The CDR3 here is CASSQRQGTGVADAQYF. CDR3 in DNA: TGTGCCAGCAGTCAACGACAGGGTACGGGAGTAGCAGATGCGCAGTATTTT.

The chain uses TRBV7-9 and TRBJ2-5; D is possibly TRBD1 (6 bases). The germline gives CDR1 SEHNR, CDR2 FQNEAQ (reference sequence). V shed 5 bases and J shed 5 bases, with 15 bases lying between them. The CDR3 spans 14 residues. The CDR3 sequence is CASSPTTGRETQYF. In DNA form, the CDR3 reads TGTGCCAGCAGCCCTACGACAGGTCGGGAGACCCAGTACTTC.

In its sample, this clonotype was seen once. V is TRBV3-1 and J is TRBJ2-5; tentatively, D is TRBD1 (6 bases). The germline gives CDR1 LGHDT, CDR2 YNNKEL (reference sequence). Trimming left V 0 bases short and J 2 bases short, with 16 bases between. CDR3 length equals 17 residues. CDR3 sequence (DNA): TGTGCCAGCAGCCAAGACGGCAGGGGCGCTGGGCAAGAGACCCAGTACTTC. Protein: CASSQDGRGAGQETQYF.

The chain combines TRBV28 with TRBJ1-6; possibly TRBD1 for D (5 bases). Trimming removed 3 bases at V and 9 bases at J, with 12 bases between. The CDR3 runs 14 residues. The germline V gene has CDR1 MDHEN and CDR2 SYDVKM. CDR3 protein: CASSFRGFGSPLHF. The DNA for the CDR3 is TGTGCCAGCAGTTTTAGGGGTTTCGGTTCACCCCTCCACTTT. The full variable domain, completed using reference TRBV28 and TRBJ1-6, is DVKVTQSSRYLVKRTGEKVFLECVQDMDHENMFWYRQDPGLGLRLIYFSYDVKMKEKGDIPEGYSVSREKKERFSLILESASTNQTSMYLCASSFRGFGSPLHFGNGTRLTVT.

The chain is built from TRBV3-1 and TRBJ2-3; 8 bases fit TRBD2. The CDR3 is 16 amino acids. The ends lost 4 bases at V and 5 bases at J; junction bases unmatched: 11. Germline loops: CDR1 LGHDT, CDR2 YNNKEL (reference sequence). CDR3 amino acids: CASSLGGLVFIDTQYF. In DNA form, the CDR3 reads TGTGCCAGCAGCCTAGGGGGACTAGTGTTTATAGATACGCAGTATTTT.

The rearrangement links TRBV20-1 to TRBJ2-7, with D perhaps TRBD2 (5 bases). This CDR3 is built from 13 residues. Trimming cost V 3 bases and J 3 bases, with 12 bases left between them. Germline V CDR1 and CDR2: DFQATT, SNEGSKA (reference sequence). CDR3 protein: CSARVEGGYEQYF. For the CDR3, the DNA is TGCAGTGCTAGGGTTGAGGGCGGCTACGAGCAGTACTTC.

This clonotype was seen a handful of times. The chain links TRBV20-1 to TRBJ2-5; 9 nucleotides align to TRBD2. The CDR3 sequence is 15 residues long. Trimming took 1 base from V and 7 from J; bases not matched to a gene: 10. CDR1 and CDR2 from the germline V gene are DFQATT and SNEGSKA (reference sequence). CDR3 DNA: TGCAGTGCTAGAGGTCGGGGCGCGGGAGGGCCGACCCAGTACTTC. Its translation is CSARGRGAGGPTQYF.

The chain links TRBV20-1 to TRBJ2-1, with no clear D. The DNA end is more similar to TRBJ2-7, so the J call may be wrong. The CDR3 is 13 residues long. CDR1 is DFQATT and CDR2 is SNEGSKA in the germline V gene (reference sequence). The DNA of the CDR3 is TGCAGTGTCGGCAAAGACCAATACAATGAGCAGTACTTC. Translation: CSVGKDQYNEQYF.

The V call is TRBV29-1, the J call TRBJ2-7; 10 bases map to TRBD1. This CDR3 region has 14 residues. J lost 0 bases, V lost 3 bases, and 2 bases had no gene match. Per germline, CDR1 SQVTM and CDR2 ANQGSEA. The CDR3 DNA is TGCAGCGTTGAGGACAGGGGGACCTCCTACGAGCAGTACTTC. Amino acids: CSVEDRGTSYEQYF.

The rearrangement joins TRBV12-3 or TRBV12-4 to TRBJ2-1; TRBD1 matches 9 bases. The ends lost 5 bases at V and 5 bases at J; junction bases unmatched: 4. The CDR3 is 14 residues long. The CDR3 sequence is CASSGTGRDNEQFF. The CDR3 DNA reads TGTGCCAGCAGTGGGACAGGGCGGGACAATGAGCAGTTCTTC.

This clonotype has more than one count but fewer than ten. The chain combines TRBV20-1 with TRBJ1-2, with D hard to call. The CDR3 is 14 residues long. Germline assignment: CDR1 DFQATT and CDR2 SNEGSKA (reference sequence). V was cut by 6 bases and J by 3 bases, with 17 bases left in between. The CDR3 DNA follows: TGCAGTGCGGAAATACTAGGACGCGACTATGGCTACACCTTC. Translated: CSAEILGRDYGYTF.

This clonotype has only a few counts. The chain links TRBV12-3 or TRBV12-4 to TRBJ2-3; 8 bases line up with TRBD2. This CDR3 is built from 19 residues. The V and J ends lost 6 bases and 0 bases, in that order; junction bases with no gene match: 17. This CDR3 reads CASSLKGFTSGASTDTQYF. The CDR3 DNA is TGTGCCAGCAGCCTTAAGGGGTTCACTAGCGGTGCTAGCACAGATACGCAGTATTTT.

This clonotype was recorded only once. The chain links TRBV11-2 to TRBJ1-2; 7 bases align to TRBD1. The CDR3 runs 15 residues. J gave up 10 bases and V 3 bases, and 14 bases lay outside the gene matches. CDR1 and CDR2 from the germline V gene are SGHAT and FQNNGV. The CDR3 DNA is TGTGCCAGCAGCTTCATCCCGGGACAGCACCATGACTACACCTTC. Translated: CASSFIPGQHHDYTF.

This clonotype showed up just a few times. This chain connects TRBV5-1 to TRBJ2-1, with 9 bases lining up with TRBD2. After removal of 2 bases from V and 7 bases from J, the junction contained 10 bases not matched to a gene. In germline, CDR1 is SGHRS, CDR2 YFSETQ. This CDR3 contains 16 residues. CDR3 bases: TGCGCCAGCAGCTTCCTCCGCGGCGGGAGGGAGAATGAGCAGTTCTTC. As protein: CASSFLRGGRENEQFF. Combining the CDR3 with reference TRBV5-1 and TRBJ2-1 gives the whole variable domain KAGVTQTPRYLIKTRGQQVTLSCSPISGHRSVSWYQQTPGQGLQFLFEYFSETQRNKGNFPGRFSGRQFSNSRSEMNVSTLELGDSALYLCASSFLRGGRENEQFFGPGTRLTVL.

The chain is built from TRBV20-1 and TRBJ2-5; possible D gene TRBD2, 7 bases. Trimming stripped 4 bases from V and 1 base from J, with 13 bases between. CDR1 is DFQATT, CDR2 SNEGSKA, per germline (reference sequence). The length of the CDR3 is 14 residues. CDR3 residues: CSATPGGLQETQYF. The CDR3 coding sequence is TGCAGTGCTACACCCGGGGGGCTCCAAGAGACCCAGTACTTC.

The V call is TRBV6-6, the J call TRBJ1-1, with D unresolved. V lost 8 bases, J lost 8 bases, and 18 bases lay in between. The germline V gene encodes CDR1 MNHNY and CDR2 SVGAGI (reference sequence). This CDR3 is 13 amino acids long. CDR3 sequence reads: CASRNILYSEAFF. The CDR3 bases are TGTGCCAGCCGGAACATCTTGTACTCCGAAGCTTTCTTT.

The chain has TRBV29-1 and TRBJ2-5; TRBD2 is a possible D gene (6 bases). CDR1 is SQVTM, CDR2 ANQGSEA, per germline. This CDR3 is built from 12 residues. V dropped 6 bases and J dropped 5 bases, with 13 bases sitting between them. The CDR3 reads CSVVTRGETQYF. The DNA for the CDR3 is TGCAGCGTCGTGACTAGGGGTGAGACCCAGTACTTC.

The rearrangement joins TRBV6-1 to TRBJ2-7, with a tentative D call TRBD2 (6 bases). Trimming shortened V by 1 base and J by 3 bases, and 13 bases separated the two germline ends. CDR1 MNHNS and CDR2 SASEGT come from the germline V gene. This CDR3 is 15 amino acids long. The CDR3 DNA is TGTGCCAGCAGTGAAGTGGCGGGGTGGGTCTACGAGCAGTACTTC. Translating it yields CASSEVAGWVYEQYF.

The CDR3 bases are TGCAGTGCGGTTAGCGGGAAGGGTCAAGAGACCCAGTACTTC. It specifies CSAVSGKGQETQYF. The gene calls are TRBV20-1 and TRBJ2-5, with TRBD2 identical over 8 bases. CDR1 DFQATT and CDR2 SNEGSKA come from the germline V gene (reference sequence). V trimming: 6 bases; J trimming: 2 bases; junction bases outside the gene matches: 8. This CDR3 has 14 residues.

The DNA for the CDR3 is TGTGCCAGCAGTTTATACGGGAGTACCTACGAGCAGTACTTC. Translated: CASSLYGSTYEQYF. The V and J genes are TRBV12-3 or TRBV12-4 and TRBJ2-7; D is perhaps TRBD2 (6 bases). Between the trimmed V and J ends, which lost 2 bases and 2 bases, there was a span of 10 bases. This CDR3 region has 14 residues.

With respect to this clonotype: A much larger clone is a single base away; this may be a read error. The rearrangement uses TRBV20-1 and TRBJ2-3, with D possibly called TRBD1 or TRBD2 (5 bases each). From germline, CDR1 is DFQATT and CDR2 SNEGSKA (reference sequence). This CDR3 is 15 amino acids long. Written as DNA, the CDR3 is TGCAGTGCTAGAGATAGAGAGTGGGACCCAGATACGCTGTATTTT. The encoded protein is CSARDREWDPDTLYF.